Listed here are 2 T cell receptor beta chains from one sample, sequenced in a study of shared clonotypes between healthy human individuals. Profiled with immunoSEQ multiplex PCR; TCRdb holds only in-frame clones, not every one. In the table there are about 670,000 clones, approximately 75% of which are singletons. Source material: memory CD4+ T cells sorted from blood. Subset noted: CD45RA-negative fraction. The receptors shown here come from a woman aged 25 to 39 in good health.

The CDR3 reads CASSLRSGFQLSYEQYF. CDR3 in DNA: TGCGCCAGCAGCTTGCGGTCAGGCTTCCAATTATCCTACGAGCAGTACTTC. The chain joins TRBV5-1 to TRBJ2-7, with no clear D. Trimming took off 1 base at V and 1 base at J, with 18 bases between the two ends. CDR1 is SGHRS and CDR2 is YFSETQ in the germline V gene. The CDR3 is made up of 17 amino acids.

This clone was observed a handful of times. The V gene is TRBV5-6, the J gene TRBJ2-3; a possible D gene is TRBD2 (6 bases). Germline CDR1 reads SGHDT; CDR2 reads YYEEEE. The CDR3 loop spans 18 amino acids. The V end lost 0 bases, the J end lost 0 bases, and 17 bases lay between the germline ends. The CDR3 sequence is CASSLGLARNPSTDTQYF. Written as DNA, the CDR3 is TGTGCCAGCAGCTTGGGGCTAGCGAGAAACCCTAGCACAGATACGCAGTATTTT.